The rows below give T cell receptor beta chains drawn from one sample of a study of cytomegalovirus exposure and HLA in healthy donors. The table came from immunoSEQ multiplex PCR; TCRdb's copy has only in-frame clones and leaves some out. The sample has about 130,000 clones, 60% to 85% seen once. The specimen was PBMCs. These receptors originate from a woman aged 40 to 50 in good health and CMV-seronegative. Both conserved end residues are part of each CDR3. A D gene is named only where the DNA matches it firmly.

J,D,V,CDR3
TRBJ1-2,.,TRBV7-9,CASSYPGDRGYTF
TRBJ2-7,TRBD2,TRBV6-1,CASSEQRGPYEQYF
TRBJ1-6,.,TRBV6-6,CASTLGAAGNSPLHF
TRBJ2-1,.,TRBV7-3,CASSFGSSLYNEQFF
TRBJ2-7,TRBD1,TRBV13,CASSPRTGVIVEQYF
TRBJ2-5,TRBD2,TRBV13,CASSPYGLAGGARQETQYF
TRBJ2-7,TRBD2,TRBV7-6,CASSQGGLAAEQYF
TRBJ1-1,TRBD1,TRBV5-8,CASSVLQGKLTEAFF
TRBJ2-1,.,TRBV13,CASSTLVTRRGNNEQFF
TRBJ1-4,TRBD1,TRBV28,CASIRQGTNEKLFF
TRBJ1-2,.,TRBV10-2,CASSGGSGISNYGYTF
TRBJ2-7,TRBD2,TRBV6-1,CASSGAGVVYEQYF
TRBJ1-3,.,TRBV5-4,CASRIIGEGASGNTIYF
TRBJ2-2,TRBD2,TRBV7-3,CASSQGLERAGGGELFF
TRBJ1-2,.,TRBV5-6,CASSRPRDQGKIGGYTF
TRBJ2-1,TRBD1,TRBV7-2,CASSRDRAYNEQFF
TRBJ2-2,.,TRBV5-4,CASSSGKPSTGELFF
TRBJ2-5,.,TRBV7-3,CASSSSPRETQYF
TRBJ2-3,TRBD2,TRBV7-9,CASSRGDGGTSGTDTQYF
TRBJ2-1,.,TRBV30,CAWSAGSGLFF
TRBJ1-1,.,TRBV9,CASSVTVRTEAFF
TRBJ1-6,.,TRBV28,CASSNSGISPLHF
TRBJ1-6,TRBD1,TRBV27,CASSLSTGARSPLHF
TRBJ2-2,.,TRBV14,CASSQVTAENTGELFF
.,.,TRBV5-1,CASSLWGVAYEQYF
TRBJ2-1,.,TRBV5-1,CASSLALARNEQFF
TRBJ2-7,.,TRBV5-1,CASSGTASSYEQYF
TRBJ2-7,TRBD1,TRBV6-1,CASSVAGTGAYEQYF
TRBJ1-5,.,TRBV19,CASSITGQWSQPQHF
TRBJ2-7,.,TRBV19,CASSIDGGSYEQYF
TRBJ1-1,.,TRBV6-4,CASSSGGHRAEAFF
TRBJ2-5,TRBD2,TRBV5-1,CASSWGLAGVGETQYF
TRBJ2-7,.,TRBV6-5,CASSYSRNYEQYF
TRBJ2-2,TRBD2,TRBV7-2,CASSLNSGGTTGELFF
TRBJ1-5,.,TRBV7-9,CASSLGAGGASSSNQPQHF
TRBJ2-2,.,TRBV9,CASSPRQITGELFF
TRBJ1-2,.,TRBV18,CASSLQQEAGATGYTF
TRBJ1-2,.,TRBV2,CASPPMGGASRYGYTF
TRBJ2-1,TRBD2,TRBV5-6,CASSSELAGAPHVHEQFF
TRBJ1-1,.,TRBV6-6,CASSSANQNTEAFF
TRBJ2-3,.,TRBV7-6,CASSRALVGTDTQYF
TRBJ2-1,TRBD2,TRBV5-1,CASSLGVAGPYNEQFF
TRBJ2-2,TRBD1,TRBV6-1,CASSPGTGPRELFF
TRBJ2-3,TRBD2,TRBV7-2,CASSLNGGADTQYF